One sample yielded the 21 T cell receptor beta chains listed below, sequenced in a study of T cell changes during pregnancy in multiple sclerosis. Profiling relied on immunoSEQ multiplex PCR, and the TCRdb table lists in-frame clones only, not all of them. The sample includes about 28,000 clones, 70% to 90% of them seen just once. The specimen comprised CD4+ T cells from peripheral blood mononuclear cells, sampled in the first trimester of pregnancy. All receptors derive from a female donor in good health, enrolled as a control in a pregnancy study.

The gene calls are TRBV6-5 and TRBJ1-6; D perhaps matches TRBD1 (6 bases). The length of the CDR3 is 16 residues. Germline CDR1 reads MNHEY; CDR2 reads SVGAGI. Trimming left V 2 bases short and J 4 bases short, with 12 bases between. CDR3 coding DNA: TGTGCCAGCAGTTACAGGGGACACCGATATAATTCACCCCTCCACTTT. Protein: CASSYRGHRYNSPLHF.

The chain carries TRBV25-1 and TRBJ2-4; a weak D match, TRBD1 (5 bases). V lost 1 base to trimming and J lost 2 bases, with 9 bases between them. The CDR3 sequence is 15 residues long. Germline-derived CDR1 and CDR2 are MGHDK and SYGVNS. The chain's CDR3 is CASSESPGTKNIQYF. The CDR3 DNA is TGTGCCAGCAGTGAATCTCCAGGGACCAAAAACATTCAGTACTTC.

V is TRBV2 and J is TRBJ1-2, with 11 bases lining up with TRBD1. V shed 5 bases and J 8 bases; nucleotides not matched to a gene: 7. This CDR3 region has 14 residues. Per the germline V gene, CDR1 is SNHLY and CDR2 is FYNNEI. CDR3 residues: CASSPTRTGGGYTF. CDR3 sequence (DNA): TGTGCCAGCAGTCCGACTAGGACAGGGGGCGGCTACACCTTC.

This sequence joins TRBV7-2 and TRBJ1-3; D may be TRBD1 (6 bases). Germline-derived CDR1 and CDR2 are SGHTA and FQGNSA. The ends were cut back, 2 bases at V and 1 base at J, with 15 bases in the middle. The length of the CDR3 is 17 residues. CDR3 residues: CASSLLGGAGSGNTIYF. CDR3 nucleotides: TGTGCCAGCAGCTTACTCGGGGGGGCCGGTTCTGGAAACACCATATATTTT.

This chain connects TRBV5-1 to TRBJ1-1; possible D gene TRBD1, 5 bases. V was clipped by 5 bases and J by 0 bases, with 8 bases between them. The germline V gene encodes CDR1 SGHRS and CDR2 YFSETQ. The CDR3 consists of 13 residues. CDR3 bases: TGCGCCAGCAGTTCGACAGTGAACACTGAAGCTTTCTTT. Residues: CASSSTVNTEAFF.

This clone was counted a few times. The chain joins TRBV5-5 to TRBJ2-7, with 7 bases matching TRBD1. The V gene's germline CDR1 is SGHKS and CDR2 YYEKEE (reference sequence). V lost 4 bases to trimming and J lost 0 bases; unmatched junction nucleotides: 4. This CDR3 has 14 residues. For the CDR3, the DNA is TGTGCCAGCAGCGGACAGGACAGCTCCTACGAGCAGTACTTC. As protein: CASSGQDSSYEQYF.

The chain employs TRBV9 and TRBJ2-1, with D possibly matching TRBD1 (6 bases). The length of the CDR3 is 15 residues. The germline V gene encodes CDR1 SGDLS and CDR2 YYNGEE. Trimming took off 1 base at V and 0 bases at J, with 8 bases between the two ends. The chain's CDR3 is CASSVTGSSYNEQFF. The CDR3 nucleotides are TGTGCCAGCAGCGTAACAGGGAGCTCCTACAATGAGCAGTTCTTC.

This chain joins TRBV19 and TRBJ2-5; tentative D call: TRBD1 (6 bases). Per germline, CDR1 LNHDA and CDR2 SQIVND (reference sequence). CDR3 length equals 16 residues. Trimming shortened V by 5 bases and J by 5 bases, and 21 bases separated the two germline ends. The CDR3 DNA reads as TGTGCCAGTAGTCCCAACTTAGGGGGTCTAGGGGAGACCCAGTACTTC. Translated: CASSPNLGGLGETQYF.

The chain is built from TRBV4-1 and TRBJ2-1, with D perhaps matching TRBD1 (5 bases). Germline-derived CDR1 and CDR2 are MGHRA and YSYEKL. Trimming pared 7 bases from V and 6 bases from J, leaving 19 bases between. This CDR3 has 15 residues. The CDR3 bases are TGCGCCAGCACAGAACAGGTGACGACCACCAATGAGCAGTTCTTC. Its protein is CASTEQVTTTNEQFF.

J is TRBJ2-6 and V is TRBV7-2; D is perhaps TRBD2 (6 bases). With 11 bases removed from V and 0 bases from J, the gap between germline ends came to 14 bases. The length of the CDR3 is 15 residues. Germline assignment: CDR1 SGHTA and CDR2 FQGNSA. The CDR3 reads CARRGTVSGANVLTF. CDR3 in DNA: TGTGCCCGACGAGGGACTGTCTCTGGGGCCAACGTCCTGACTTTC.

The chain couples TRBV11-2 to TRBJ1-1; D uncertain. The CDR3 has 13 residues. Deletions cut 4 bases from V and 7 bases from J, with 13 bases between. Germline CDR1 reads SGHAT; CDR2 reads FQNNGV. In DNA form, the CDR3 reads TGTGCCAGCAGCTCGCTATTAGTATATGAAGCTTTCTTT. As protein: CASSSLLVYEAFF.

The gene calls are TRBV6-6 and TRBJ1-4; the D is unclear. Trimming stripped 5 bases from V and 8 bases from J, with 15 bases between. The V gene's germline CDR1 is MNHNY and CDR2 SVGAGI (reference sequence). The CDR3 consists of 14 residues. The CDR3 sequence is CASSPTFAGEKLFF. The CDR3, as DNA: TGTGCCAGCAGTCCCACATTCGCGGGGGAAAAACTGTTTTTT.

This chain uses TRBV19 with TRBJ2-2, with D perhaps matching TRBD2 (5 bases). Trimming removed 4 bases from V and 4 bases from J, with 13 bases in between. The CDR3 covers 15 residues. Germline V gene lookup returns CDR1 LNHDA and CDR2 SQIVND (reference sequence). DNA of the CDR3: TGTGCCAGTAGTACCGGACGGGAAACCACCGGGGAGCTGTTTTTT. Amino acids: CASSTGRETTGELFF.

V gene TRBV19 combines with J gene TRBJ1-5, with D tentatively TRBD1 (6 bases). V shed 4 bases and J shed 6 bases, with 19 bases lying between them. Germline CDR1 LNHDA, CDR2 SQIVND (reference sequence). This CDR3 has 16 residues. CDR3: CASSTQQGILSQPQHF. The DNA for the CDR3 is TGTGCCAGTAGTACCCAACAGGGAATATTGAGTCAGCCCCAGCATTTT.

The chain carries TRBV4-1 and TRBJ1-4; 7 bases match TRBD1. The J segment lost 6 bases and the V segment lost 1 base, leaving 5 bases of the junction unmatched. The CDR3 runs 15 residues. In germline, CDR1 is MGHRA, CDR2 YSYEKL. CDR3: CASSQVGRGDEKLFF. In DNA, the CDR3 is TGCGCCAGCAGCCAAGTGGGCAGGGGGGATGAAAAACTGTTTTTT.

The chain combines TRBV7-3 with TRBJ2-3; D is perhaps TRBD2 (6 bases). V lost 1 base to trimming and J lost 6 bases, with 11 bases between them. Germline CDR1 SGHTA, CDR2 FQGTGA. The CDR3 covers 14 residues. The CDR3 reads CASSLMPSGDTQYF. The CDR3 bases are TGTGCCAGCAGCTTAATGCCAAGCGGGGATACGCAGTATTTT. Full variable domain (rest looked up from reference TRBV7-3 and TRBJ2-3): GAGVSQTPSNKVTEKGKYVELRCDPISGHTALYWYRQSLGQGPEFLIYFQGTGAADDSGLPNDRFFAVRPEGSVSTLKIQRTERGDSAVYLCASSLMPSGDTQYFGPGTRLTVL.

The chain uses TRBV11-3 and TRBJ2-3; perhaps TRBD1 as D (5 bases). Germline V lookup: CDR1 SGHNT, CDR2 YENEEA. The CDR3 has 14 residues. V shed 5 bases and J shed 4 bases, with 13 bases lying between them. The CDR3 DNA follows: TGTGCCAGCAGCCACGGCAGGGCCGCAGATACGCAGTATTTT. Protein product: CASSHGRAADTQYF.

The chain is built from TRBV7-9 and TRBJ1-2; 8 bases are a match to TRBD1. V lost 6 bases and J lost 6; bases outside the gene matches: 9. Per the germline V gene, CDR1 is SEHNR and CDR2 is FQNEAQ (reference sequence). This CDR3 is 14 amino acids long. The CDR3 sequence: CASSRDRGYNGYTF. The CDR3 coding sequence is TGTGCCAGCAGTAGAGACAGGGGTTACAATGGCTACACCTTC. Full variable domain (missing parts from reference TRBV7-9 and TRBJ1-2): DTGVSQNPRHKITKRGQNVTFRCDPISEHNRLYWYRQTLGQGPEFLTYFQNEAQLEKSRLLSDRFSAERPKGSFSTLEIQRTEQGDSAMYLCASSRDRGYNGYTFGSGTRLTVV.

The rearrangement uses TRBV6-5 and TRBJ1-1, with D possibly matching TRBD1 (5 bases). Germline V gives CDR1 MNHEY, CDR2 SVGAGI. The length of the CDR3 is 15 residues. The V end was cut by 6 bases, the J end by 2 bases, with 16 bases between. The chain's CDR3 is CASRDPFRDNTEAFF. The CDR3 DNA reads as TGTGCCAGCAGGGATCCCTTCAGGGATAACACTGAAGCTTTCTTT.

The V and J genes are TRBV7-2 and TRBJ2-3, with 9 bases identical to TRBD2. V lost 3 bases, J lost 5 bases, and 9 bases stayed unmatched. The germline gives CDR1 SGHTA, CDR2 FQGNSA. The CDR3 runs 16 residues. The CDR3 DNA sequence: TGTGCCAGCAGCTTCCGAGCGGGGGGTACTGGAGATACGCAGTATTTT. Protein product: CASSFRAGGTGDTQYF.

This clone showed up just once. The chain couples TRBV7-9 to TRBJ2-3; D not resolved. Germline CDR1 is SEHNR and CDR2 is FQNEAQ (reference sequence). The CDR3 has 14 residues. V lost 3 bases, J lost 1 base, and 8 bases lay in between. In DNA form, the CDR3 reads TGTGCCAGCAGCTTCCGGCAGGGCACAGATACGCAGTATTTT. Amino acids: CASSFRQGTDTQYF.